The 3 T cell receptor beta chains presented below share a single source sample, sequenced in a study of blood T cell repertoires in COVID-19. Some clones are missing from TCRdb's copy, which holds only in-frame ones; the method was immunoSEQ multiplex PCR. The data show almost 200,000 clones, around 81% seen once. The source material was peripheral blood. These TCRs come from a man in his fifties or sixties with COVID-19, enrolled during active disease.

V usage is TRBV18 and J usage is TRBJ1-6; no reliable D call. The CDR3 has 15 amino acids. The germline V gene encodes CDR1 KGHSH and CDR2 LQKENI. Trimming shortened V by 3 bases and J by 5 bases, and 11 bases separated the two germline ends. The CDR3 loop is CASSPATANNSPLHF. CDR3 DNA: TGTGCCAGCTCACCTGCTACAGCTAATAATTCACCCCTCCACTTT.

This chain joins TRBV7-9 and TRBJ2-7, with D possibly being TRBD1 (5 bases). Per germline, CDR1 SEHNR and CDR2 FQNEAQ (reference sequence). CDR3 size: 14 residues. V lost 5 bases and J lost 2, with 13 bases in between. The CDR3, as DNA: TGTGCCAGCAGCCCCCAGGCAGGGCCCTACGAGCAGTACTTC. The encoded protein is CASSPQAGPYEQYF.

The J gene is TRBJ2-5, the V gene TRBV5-1; 8 bases line up with TRBD1. This CDR3 spans 16 amino acids. With V trimmed by 4 bases and J by 1 base, 9 bases remained unmatched. Germline V gene sequence: CDR1 SGHRS, CDR2 YFSETQ. The CDR3 loop reads CASSQQGVMSQETQYF. The CDR3 nucleotides are TGCGCCAGCAGCCAACAGGGGGTAATGAGCCAAGAGACCCAGTACTTC.